This is a list of T cell receptor beta chains from one sample in a study of siplizumab effects on memory and regulatory T cells. Sequencing was performed with immunoSEQ multiplex PCR; in TCRdb, only in-frame clones are kept and a portion is missing. The top ten hold around 12% of the sample, which has more than 90,000 clones, about nine tenths seen once. The sequenced sample was non-Treg CD4+ T cells sorted from blood. These receptors were collected from a human donor in good health. Both conserved end residues are part of each CDR3. Fields, in order: clone size, J gene, V gene, D gene, CDR3 protein, CDR3 DNA. The D gene is left open where the match is weak. Size values are once, few and many counts, or a class for expanded clones, and some rows have none.

>few|TRBJ1-5|TRBV7-2|-
CATNQGGGNQPQHF
TGTGCCACTAATCAGGGTGGGGGCAATCAGCCCCAGCATTTT
>-|TRBJ1-5|TRBV9|TRBD1
CASSKISGTGGNQPQHF
TGTGCCAGCAGCAAAATTTCCGGGACAGGAGGCAATCAGCCCCAGCATTTT
>-|TRBJ2-7|TRBV5-1|-
CASSRDQPGYEQYF
TGCGCCAGCAGCCGGGACCAGCCCGGCTACGAGCAGTACTTC
>-|TRBJ1-2|TRBV10-3|-
CAISATGEANYGYTF
TGTGCCATCAGCGCCACTGGCGAGGCTAACTATGGCTACACCTTC
>-|TRBJ1-2|TRBV7-6|TRBD1
CASSPGQDYGYTF
TGTGCCAGCAGCCCCGGACAGGACTATGGCTACACCTTC
>-|TRBJ1-5|TRBV7-2|-
CASSLQPLWPQHF
TGTGCCAGCAGCTTACAGCCTCTGTGGCCCCAGCATTTT
>once|TRBJ2-7|TRBV5-1|TRBD2
CASSYSGTISYEQYF
TGCGCCAGCAGTTATAGCGGGACAATCTCCTACGAGCAGTACTTC
>-|TRBJ2-1|TRBV7-6|TRBD1
CASSSRDRGNEQFF
TGTGCCAGCAGCTCAAGGGACAGGGGGAATGAGCAGTTCTTC
>-|TRBJ2-7|TRBV18|-
CASSPSAGGNEQYF
TGTGCCAGCTCCCCTTCCGCAGGGGGGAACGAGCAGTACTTC
>-|TRBJ1-2|TRBV4-3|-
CASSQELGGTFYGYTF
TGCGCCAGCAGCCAAGAACTTGGGGGAACCTTCTATGGCTACACCTTC
>-|TRBJ1-6|TRBV5-1|TRBD1
CASSLSPRGLSPLHF
TGCGCCAGCAGCTTGAGTCCCAGGGGGCTTTCACCCCTCCACTTT
>few|TRBJ2-5|TRBV27|-
CASSSDSRETQYF
TGTGCCAGCAGTTCCGACAGTAGGGAGACCCAGTACTTC
>-|TRBJ2-3|TRBV5-1|-
CASSSDGSLTDTQYF
TGCGCCAGCAGCTCGGACGGGTCCCTCACAGATACGCAGTATTTT
>-|TRBJ2-7|TRBV6-1|TRBD1
CASSGRDRVSYEQYF
TGTGCCAGCAGTGGCCGGGACAGGGTTTCGTACGAGCAGTACTTC
>once|TRBJ2-5|TRBV4-1|-
CASSQDGLSGETQYF
TGCGCCAGCAGCCAAGATGGTCTTTCAGGGGAGACCCAGTACTTC
>-|TRBJ2-1|TRBV28|-
CASSPPGNNEQFF
TGTGCCAGCAGTCCCCCAGGAAATAATGAGCAGTTCTTC
>few|TRBJ1-5|TRBV19|-
CASSMGGHSNQPQHF
TGTGCCAGTAGTATGGGGGGGCACAGCAATCAGCCCCAGCATTTT
>-|TRBJ1-2|TRBV5-1|-
CASSRGARSRLDGYTF
TGCGCCAGCAGCCGGGGGGCACGCTCGAGATTGGACGGCTACACCTTC
>-|TRBJ1-1|TRBV5-1|-
CASSGTGWGRNTEAFF
TGCGCCAGCAGCGGTACAGGGTGGGGAAGGAACACTGAAGCTTTCTTT
>-|TRBJ2-1|TRBV5-1|TRBD2
CASKRTSGDNEQFF
TGCGCCAGCAAGAGGACTAGCGGGGACAATGAGCAGTTCTTC
>-|TRBJ1-1|TRBV7-2|-
CASSLSPNSNTEAFF
TGTGCCAGCAGCTTAAGTCCCAATTCAAACACTGAAGCTTTCTTT
>-|TRBJ2-4|TRBV6-6|-
CASSYVIAKNIQYF
TGTGCCAGCAGTTATGTAATAGCCAAAAACATTCAGTACTTC
>-|TRBJ2-6|TRBV6-4|-
CASSAGGLRSGANVLTF
TGTGCCAGCAGTGCGGGCGGACTACGCTCTGGGGCCAACGTCCTGACTTTC
>-|TRBJ2-1|TRBV11-1|-
CASSLFTVLNEQFF
TGTGCCAGCAGCTTATTCACTGTCCTCAATGAGCAGTTCTTC
>once|TRBJ2-5|TRBV14|TRBD2
CASSSRGGRQETQYF
TGTGCCAGCAGCTCCCGCGGGGGTCGCCAAGAGACCCAGTACTTC
>-|TRBJ2-7|TRBV18|TRBD2
CASSPGTRETYEQYF
TGTGCCAGCTCACCCGGGACTAGGGAAACCTACGAGCAGTACTTC
>once|TRBJ2-5|TRBV5-1|TRBD2
CASSLLGSGSGETQYF
TGCGCCAGCAGCTTGTTAGGTAGCGGGTCTGGAGAGACCCAGTACTTC
>-|TRBJ2-2|TRBV28|-
CASSRWEGELFF
TGTGCCAGCAGTCGTTGGGAGGGGGAGCTGTTTTTT